This TCR beta chain is drawn from a study of T cell changes during pregnancy in multiple sclerosis. V lost 7 bases, J lost 7 bases, and 12 bases stayed unmatched. In germline, CDR1 is MNHEY, CDR2 SVGAGI. The CDR3 has 15 amino acids. Generated by immunoSEQ multiplex PCR, the TCRdb table keeps only in-frame clones and is missing some. Of tens of thousands of clones listed, around nine tenths were seen once; the top ten hold roughly 0.38%. The receptor comes from a female donor in good health, enrolled as a control in a pregnancy study. V is TRBV6-5 and J is TRBJ2-1; TRBD2 matches at 8 bases. This specimen consisted of CD4+ T cells from peripheral blood mononuclear cells, obtained in the third trimester of pregnancy. CDR3 amino acids: CASTNPSGRINEQFF. CDR3 DNA: TGTGCCAGCACCAACCCCAGCGGGAGAATAAATGAGCAGTTCTTC.